This is a list of T cell receptor beta chains from one sample in a study of response to subunit inactivated influenza vaccine. TCRdb called the RT-PCR reads again in MiXCR, with one record for every CDR3 protein. Found here are more than 200,000 distinct CDR3 sequences, over 9% of them singletons; the top ten hold 7.8%. The specimen comprised non-naive T cells sorted from PBMCs, sampled 14 days before vaccination. The source of these receptors is a man aged 45-60 years who received an inactivated influenza vaccine. Both conserved end residues are part of each CDR3. Each record gives: D gene, clone size, J gene, V gene, CDR3 DNA, CDR3 protein. The D gene is left open where the match is weak. Size is stated for part of the rows, as once, few or many counts, or as a class when the clone is expanded.

TRBD2	many	TRBJ2-7	TRBV12-3/TRBV12-4	TGTGCCAGCAGTTGGGCTAGCGGGGGGGGCTACGAGCAGTACTTC	CASSWASGGGYEQYF
TRBD2	-	TRBJ2-3	TRBV4-2	TGTGCCAGCAGCCAAGATGGGGTCGTGCGGGGGGGCCGGGCAGATACGCAGTATTTT	CASSQDGVVRGGRADTQYF
-	many	TRBJ2-7	TRBV19	TGTGCCAGTAGTCCCTCCGGAGGGACGGTCGCCTACGAGCAGTACTTC	CASSPSGGTVAYEQYF
TRBD1	few	TRBJ2-2	TRBV30	TGTGCCTGGATGACACAGGGGGCCGGGGAGCTGTTTTTT	CAWMTQGAGELFF
-	-	TRBJ2-5	TRBV4-1	TGCGCCAGCAGCCGAGTACGGGGGGCAGAGACCCAGTACTTC	CASSRVRGAETQYF
-	many	TRBJ2-3	TRBV10-3	TGTGCCATCAGTGAAAACACAGATACGCAGTATTTT	CAISENTDTQYF
-	few	TRBJ2-3	TRBV24-1	TGTGCCACCAGTGACCATCACGATACGCAGTATTTT	CATSDHHDTQYF
TRBD1	few	TRBJ2-5	TRBV5-1	TGCGCCAGCTCGGGACAGGGGGCGCGCCAAGAGACCCAGTACTTC	CASSGQGARQETQYF
-	many	TRBJ1-1	TRBV5-1	TGCGCCAGCAGCTTGGACAGCCGGGGGACTGAAGCTTTCTTT	CASSLDSRGTEAFF
TRBD2	few	TRBJ2-5	TRBV7-2	TGTGCCAGCAGCTTAGCTAGACTAGCGGGGGGGCGCGAGACCCAGTACTTC	CASSLARLAGGRETQYF
-	few	TRBJ1-3	TRBV29-1	TGCAGCGCCCAGACAGAAACTGGAAACACCATATATTTT	CSAQTETGNTIYF
-	-	TRBJ2-3	TRBV3-1	TGTGCCAGCAGCCAGGCAATTACTAGCACAGATACGCAGTATTTT	CASSQAITSTDTQYF
-	many	TRBJ1-2	TRBV29-1	TGCAGCGTTGTGGGAGTTAACGGCTACACCTTC	CSVVGVNGYTF
TRBD1	many	TRBJ2-1	TRBV12-3/TRBV12-4	TGTGCCAGCAGTTCCGGACAGGCGAATGAGCAGTTCTTC	CASSSGQANEQFF
-	many	TRBJ2-1	TRBV29-1	TGCAGCGTTGACGCGGGACAGAGCTATTACAATGAGCAGTTCTTC	CSVDAGQSYYNEQFF
TRBD2	many	TRBJ2-7	TRBV2	TGTGCCAGCAGCGGGACTAGCGGGGGGATCTCCTACGAGCAGTACTTC	CASSGTSGGISYEQYF
-	-	TRBJ2-1	TRBV25-1	TGTGCCAGTTTAGGAGGCCTAAGCGCCCATGAGCAGTTCTTC	CASLGGLSAHEQFF
TRBD1	-	TRBJ2-4	TRBV7-3	TGTGCCAGCAGCTTAAGCGACAGGGACATTCAGTACTTC	CASSLSDRDIQYF
TRBD1	few	TRBJ1-1	TRBV20-1	TGCAGTGCTAGAGCCGGGACAGGGATCACTGAAGCTTTCTTT	CSARAGTGITEAFF
TRBD1	-	TRBJ2-6	TRBV19	TGTGCCAGTAGCCCGGGACAGTACAACTCTGGGGCCAACGTCCTGACTTTC	CASSPGQYNSGANVLTF
-	few	TRBJ1-3	TRBV6-1	TGTGCCAGCAGACAGTTCTCTGGAAACACCACATATTTT	CASRQFSGNTTYF
-	-	TRBJ1-2	TRBV6-2/TRBV6-3	TGTGCCAGCAGTTACGATGGGACCGGCTATGGCTACACCTTC	CASSYDGTGYGYTF
-	many	TRBJ1-1	TRBV10-3	TGTGCCATCAGTGAGCCCGGCAGGGCGGTCACTGAAGCTTTCTTT	CAISEPGRAVTEAFF
TRBD2	few	TRBJ2-1	TRBV4-1	TGCGCCAGCAGGCGGAGACTATGGCGGGAGAAAAACAATGAGCAGTTCTTC	CASRRRLWREKNNEQFF
-	-	TRBJ2-5	TRBV10-3	TGTGCCATCAGTCAATCCTCTAGGGCCCAAGAGACCCAGTACTTC	CAISQSSRAQETQYF
TRBD2	few	TRBJ2-7	TRBV12-3/TRBV12-4	TGTGCCAGCAGTTTGGGAGGTCTAGCGGGAGGGAACTACGAGCAGTACTTC	CASSLGGLAGGNYEQYF
TRBD2	few	TRBJ2-2	TRBV5-1	TGCGCCAGCAGCTCCCAGCGGGGTGGTACCGGGGAGCTGTTTTTT	CASSSQRGGTGELFF
TRBD2	-	TRBJ2-5	TRBV20-1	TGCAGTGCTAGAGCTAGCGGGTCCCAAGAGACCCAGTACTTC	CSARASGSQETQYF
-	few	TRBJ1-1	TRBV4-2	TGTGCCAGCAGTCAAGAGGCGAACACTGAAGCTTTCTTT	CASSQEANTEAFF
-	many	TRBJ2-1	TRBV27	TGTGCCAGCAGCTCTACATTGATGGCTCCCAATGAGCAGTTCTTC	CASSSTLMAPNEQFF
TRBD2	-	TRBJ2-1	TRBV15	TGTGCCACCAGCAGAGGCGGCGGGGGAGGGAATGAGCAGTTCTTC	CATSRGGGGGNEQFF
TRBD1	-	TRBJ2-3	TRBV11-2	TGTGCCAGCAGCCCAGACAGGGTTGGCGATACGCAGTATTTT	CASSPDRVGDTQYF
TRBD2	few	TRBJ2-1	TRBV30	TGTGCCTGGACTTTGACTAGCGGGAGGGCCCCACAGTTCTTC	CAWTLTSGRAPQFF
-	few	TRBJ2-7	TRBV5-5	TGTGCCAGCAGCTCGCCGGGGAAAGGTGAGCAGTACTTC	CASSSPGKGEQYF
-	few	TRBJ1-1	TRBV7-9	TGTGCCAGCAGCTTAGCCAGGGTAACTGAAGCTTTCTTT	CASSLARVTEAFF
TRBD1	-	TRBJ2-2	TRBV6-5	TGTGCCAGCAGTTATGAGCCAGGACAGGGTGTCGCCGGGGAGCTGTTTTTT	CASSYEPGQGVAGELFF
-	-	TRBJ2-5	TRBV4-1	TGCGCCAGCAGCCAAGAGTACGTCCAGGGGAACCGGGGGACCCAGTACTTC	CASSQEYVQGNRGTQYF
TRBD2	-	TRBJ2-7	TRBV3-1	TGTGCCAGCAGCCAAGTAAGCGGGAGTTACGAGCAGTACTTC	CASSQVSGSYEQYF
TRBD1	many	TRBJ2-7	TRBV7-2	TGTGCCAGCAGCTTACAGGGGGTGTACGAGCAGTACTTC	CASSLQGVYEQYF
-	few	TRBJ2-1	TRBV28	TGTGCCAGCAGTCCCGCGCCTGGCTTTGGGATACACAATGAGCAGTTCTTC	CASSPAPGFGIHNEQFF
TRBD1	few	TRBJ2-3	TRBV10-3	TGTGCCATCAGTCGGGGACAGGACACAGATACGCAGTATTTT	CAISRGQDTDTQYF
-	-	TRBJ1-4	TRBV6-2/TRBV6-3	TGTGCCAGCAGTTCAACAGGGAATATACTGTTTTTT	CASSSTGNILFF
-	few	TRBJ2-3	TRBV2	TGTGCCAGCAGTGGAGGGATATTGCCCACAGATACGCAGTATTTT	CASSGGILPTDTQYF